The clone carrying this T cell receptor beta chain showed up just once. V lost 5 bases, J lost 4 bases, and 18 bases lay in between. CDR1 is LNHDA, CDR2 SQIVND, per germline (reference sequence). The CDR3 spans 16 residues. The sample comes from a study of blood T cell repertoires in COVID-19. Whole-study context: Samples representing acute and convalescent COVID-19 were sourced from the United States, Italy and Spain.

The method was immunoSEQ multiplex PCR; TCRdb's version includes in-frame clones alone and lacks a portion of them. The table lists around 300,000 clones, approximately 91% of them singletons. The chain has TRBV19 and TRBJ2-1, with TRBD1 as a possible D gene (6 bases). This TCR came from a young woman who had recovered from COVID-19. Sequenced sample: PBMCs or T cells enriched from blood (not recorded which). CDR3 in amino acids: CASSVSRRTGYNEQFF. The CDR3 nucleotides read TGTGCCAGTAGTGTGTCCCGTCGAACAGGGTACAATGAGCAGTTCTTC.